This T cell receptor beta chain comes out of a study of T cells after posttransplantation cyclophosphamide. In its sample, this clone was seen many times. Its antigen is undetermined. The germline V gene encodes CDR1 LNHNV and CDR2 YYDKDF (reference sequence). The CDR3 has 15 residues. Deletions cut 3 bases from V and 0 bases from J, with 12 bases between. The related graft donor's blood sample was taken on the day of bone marrow donation. Libraries were prepared by immunoSEQ multiplex PCR; TCRdb keeps only in-frame clonotypes and omits some of them. The record shows under 50,000 clones for this sample, with no singletons present. Study outcomes and limitations: Later post-transplant blood repertoires were often dominated by donor CD8+ memory clones. Recipient CMV seropositivity and CMV reactivation strongly tracked TRB clonality. Tissue-infiltrating T cells from skin or gut overlapped little with blood T cells.

This receptor was obtained from a woman between 45 and 65 years old in good health and a related stem cell transplant donor. The V and J genes are TRBV15 and TRBJ2-7, with D possibly TRBD2 on 5 matching bases. Sequencing was performed on PBMCs. DNA of the CDR3: TGTGCCACCAGCAGCCCAGCGGAGAACTCCTACGAGCAGTACTTC. This codes for CATSSPAENSYEQYF.